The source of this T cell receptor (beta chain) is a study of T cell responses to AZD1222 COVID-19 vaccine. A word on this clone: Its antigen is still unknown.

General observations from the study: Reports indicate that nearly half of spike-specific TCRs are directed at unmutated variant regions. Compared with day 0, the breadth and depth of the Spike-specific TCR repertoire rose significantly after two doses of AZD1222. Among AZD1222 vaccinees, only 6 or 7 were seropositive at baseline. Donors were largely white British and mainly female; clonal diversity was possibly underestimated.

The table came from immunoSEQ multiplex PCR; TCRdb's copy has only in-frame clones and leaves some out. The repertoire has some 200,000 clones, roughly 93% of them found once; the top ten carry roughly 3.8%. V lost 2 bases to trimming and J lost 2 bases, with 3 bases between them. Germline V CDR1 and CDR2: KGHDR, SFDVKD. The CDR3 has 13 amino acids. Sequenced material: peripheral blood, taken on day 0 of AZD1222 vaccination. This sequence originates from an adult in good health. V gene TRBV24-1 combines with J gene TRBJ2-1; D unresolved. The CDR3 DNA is TGTGCCACCAGTGATTACCCCTACAATGAGCAGTTCTTC. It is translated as CATSDYPYNEQFF.